Only a few counts were recorded for the clone carrying this TCR beta chain. This entry comes from a study of T-cell memory formation after mild COVID-19. TCRdb redid the calling of the 5' RACE reads with MiXCR, one entry per CDR3 protein. The table has under 600,000 distinct CDR3 sequences, less than 25% seen once. The sequence was obtained from an adult woman who had mild COVID-19 (a few samples of this study predate the infection). Cell type and time point are not known. The sequencing sample was made of PBMCs or a T cell subset sorted from them (not recorded which).

The CDR3 bases are TGTGCCAGCAGAGGACTAGCGGGGGGCCCTGGGAGCACCGGGGAGCTGTTTTTT. Translating it yields CASRGLAGGPGSTGELFF. The chain carries TRBV6-2 or TRBV6-3 and TRBJ2-2; 14 bases fit TRBD2. V dropped 6 bases and J dropped 4; count of bases not matched to a gene: 10. The germline V gene encodes CDR1 MNHEY and CDR2 SVGEGT. This CDR3 has 18 residues.